Below are 27 T cell receptor beta chains sequenced from a single sample in a study of shared clonotypes between healthy human individuals. Naive CD8 cells lacked CD45RO and underwent positive selection for CCR7, leaving out terminally differentiated effector memory CD45RA+ cells. Profiling relied on immunoSEQ multiplex PCR, and the TCRdb table lists in-frame clones only, not all of them. The table lists around 2.1 million clones, under 95% of them singletons, with about 1.5% in the top ten. Input material: naive CD8+ T cells from PBMCs. These TCRs come from a man aged 18-30 years in good health. Some clones in this sample may be carry-over from other donors' samples.

The chain couples TRBV29-1 to TRBJ1-1; D is perhaps TRBD1 (5 bases). V was shortened by 5 bases and J by 8 bases, with 18 bases between the two germline ends. This CDR3 spans 13 amino acids. The germline V gene encodes CDR1 SQVTM and CDR2 ANQGSEA. This chain's CDR3 is CSVLTRGGYEAFF. CDR3 DNA sequence: TGCAGCGTTCTAACCCGCGGGGGGTACGAAGCTTTCTTT.

This rearrangement joins TRBV19 to TRBJ2-2; unclear D gene. This CDR3 comprises 12 residues. V shed 8 bases and J shed 4 bases, with 8 bases lying between them. Germline V gives CDR1 LNHDA, CDR2 SQIVND (reference sequence). The CDR3: CASLDLTGELFF. The CDR3, as DNA: TGTGCCAGTTTGGACCTCACCGGGGAGCTGTTTTTT.

This clone was recorded a few times. The V call is TRBV19, the J call TRBJ2-7, with unresolved D. The CDR3 has 12 amino acids. Germline CDR1 LNHDA, CDR2 SQIVND (reference sequence). Deletions cut 8 bases from V and 2 bases from J, with 10 bases between. CDR3 nucleotides: TGTGCCAGTCTAGGACCAACCTACGAGCAGTACTTC. Its protein is CASLGPTYEQYF.

V gene TRBV9 combines with J gene TRBJ2-7; D gene uncertain. The CDR3 has 13 residues. Trimming removed 5 bases at V and 5 bases at J, with 14 bases between. Germline lookup yields CDR1 SGDLS and CDR2 YYNGEE. CDR3 DNA sequence: TGTGCCAGCAGTGGGCTCATTGGCCACGAGCAGTACTTC. This codes for CASSGLIGHEQYF. Combining the CDR3 with reference TRBV9 and TRBJ2-7 gives the whole variable domain DSGVTQTPKHLITATGQRVTLRCSPRSGDLSVYWYQQSLDQGLQFLIQYYNGEERAKGNILERFSAQQFPDLHSELNLSSLELGDSALYFCASSGLIGHEQYFGPGTRLTVT.

This clone showed up just once. The chain recombines TRBV4-3 with TRBJ2-1, with 11 bases aligning to TRBD2. The CDR3 is 17 residues long. The germline V gene encodes CDR1 LGHNA and CDR2 YSLEER. The V gene end was trimmed by 0 bases and the J gene end by 10 bases; junction bases not matched to a gene: 11. The CDR3 is CASSQDLLAGGLVEQFF. The CDR3 bases are TGCGCCAGCAGCCAAGATCTGCTAGCGGGAGGCCTGGTCGAGCAGTTCTTC.

J is TRBJ2-7 and V is TRBV7-6, with 15 bases identical to TRBD2. After removal of 2 bases from V and 5 bases from J, the junction contained 7 bases not matched to a gene. This CDR3 region has 17 residues. Germline values: CDR1 SGHVS, CDR2 FNYEAQ. The CDR3 DNA reads as TGTGCCAGCAGCTTACTCCGGGGGACTAGCGGGAGGAACGAGCAGTACTTC. It yields the protein CASSLLRGTSGRNEQYF.

This clone showed up just once. The chain couples TRBV28 to TRBJ2-1, with 8 positions matching TRBD1. The germline CDR1 and CDR2 sequences are MDHEN and SYDVKM. The CDR3 is 18 residues long. J gave up 4 bases and V 7 bases, and 18 bases lay outside the gene matches. The CDR3 DNA is TGTGCCAGCAATCCTTCAGGGGGCTTGGCGGGAACTTACAATGAGCAGTTCTTC. Protein sequence: CASNPSGGLAGTYNEQFF.

V is TRBV29-1 and J is TRBJ2-1; tentative D call: TRBD2 (6 bases). V was shortened by 2 bases and J by 8 bases, with 19 bases between the two germline ends. The CDR3 sequence is 15 residues long. The germline V gene encodes CDR1 SQVTM and CDR2 ANQGSEA. The CDR3 spells CSVEPRRVQGDEQFF. The CDR3 DNA reads TGCAGCGTTGAACCTCGGAGGGTTCAGGGAGATGAGCAGTTCTTC.

The chain's CDR3 is CASSPQNPGGSETQYF. The DNA for the CDR3 is TGTGCCAGCTCACCGCAAAACCCAGGGGGGTCAGAGACCCAGTACTTC. The V call is TRBV18, the J call TRBJ2-5, with D tentatively TRBD1 (7 bases). Trimming stripped 3 bases from V and 4 bases from J, with 18 bases between. The germline V gene encodes CDR1 KGHSH and CDR2 LQKENI. The CDR3 has 16 residues.

The genes are TRBV7-9 and TRBJ2-3; D is tentatively TRBD1 or TRBD2 (5 bases each). Trimming took 5 bases from V and 1 from J, leaving 16 bases between them. Germline V lookup: CDR1 SEHNR, CDR2 FQNEAQ (reference sequence). The CDR3 is 16 residues long. The CDR3 nucleotides read TGTGCCAGCAGCCAACGGTTGGGGACCCGCACAGATACGCAGTATTTT. It yields the protein CASSQRLGTRTDTQYF.

The CDR3 coding sequence is TGTGCCAGCAGCGATCGGACAGGGAGAGATACGCAGTATTTT. Its protein is CASSDRTGRDTQYF. The rearrangement joins TRBV9 to TRBJ2-3; TRBD1 matches at 8 bases. Losses at the gene ends were 3 bases for V and 5 bases for J; bases not matched to a gene: 5. CDR1 and CDR2 from the germline V gene are SGDLS and YYNGEE. This CDR3 comprises 14 residues.

The genes are TRBV19 and TRBJ2-7; no reliable D call. Between the trimmed V and J ends, which lost 4 bases and 6 bases, there was a span of 13 bases. The germline CDR1 and CDR2 sequences are LNHDA and SQIVND (reference sequence). CDR3 length: 13 residues. CDR3 nucleotide sequence: TGTGCCAGTAGTAAAGGCAATGACCCCGAGCAGTACTTC. Translation gives CASSKGNDPEQYF.

The chain employs TRBV10-3 and TRBJ2-7, with D perhaps given as TRBD1 or TRBD2 (5 bases each). There are 13 residues in the CDR3. Between the trimmed V and J ends, which lost 4 bases and 4 bases, there was a span of 11 bases. Germline V gene sequence: CDR1 ENHRY, CDR2 SYGVKD. CDR3 DNA: TGTGCCATCAGTGGGACACTAGAATACGAGCAGTACTTC. It is translated as CAISGTLEYEQYF.

This clone was counted once. V gene TRBV5-8 combines with J gene TRBJ1-1, with D perhaps TRBD1 (5 bases). The CDR3 totals 18 residues. Per germline, CDR1 SGHTS and CDR2 YDEGEE. The V end was cut by 4 bases, the J end by 4 bases, with 26 bases between. CDR3 residues: CASSPDIRTTGTGTEAFF. The CDR3 DNA follows: TGTGCCAGCAGCCCGGATATCCGGACTACCGGGACGGGCACTGAAGCTTTCTTT. Complete variable domain (other parts from reference TRBV5-8 and TRBJ1-1): EAGVTQSPTHLIKTRGQQATLRCSPISGHTSVYWYQQALGLGLQFLLWYDEGEERNRGNFPPRFSGRQFPNYSSELNVNALELEDSALYLCASSPDIRTTGTGTEAFFGQGTRLTVV.

This clone was detected once. The gene calls are TRBV13 and TRBJ2-5; D uncertain. The germline V gene encodes CDR1 PRHDT and CDR2 FYEKMQ (reference sequence). Trimming removed 1 base at V and 1 base at J, with 22 bases between. The CDR3 loop spans 19 amino acids. For the CDR3, the DNA is TGTGCCAGCAGCTTAGCTGGGGAAAGACCCGATTTGGGCCAAGAGACCCAGTACTTC. It translates to CASSLAGERPDLGQETQYF.

The table lists this clone with a count of one. The genes are TRBV16 and TRBJ2-7; TRBD1 matches 8 bases. The V segment lost 3 bases and the J segment 4 bases; nucleotides outside the gene matches: 8. There are 15 residues in the CDR3. Germline assignment: CDR1 KGHSY and CDR2 FQNENV. The CDR3 loop reads CASSQSRDRLYEQYF. Written as DNA, the CDR3 is TGTGCCAGCAGCCAGAGCCGGGACAGGCTATACGAGCAGTACTTC.

A single count supports this clone. The V and J genes are TRBV4-3 and TRBJ2-2; D is uncertain. There are 15 residues in the CDR3. Germline lookup yields CDR1 LGHNA and CDR2 YSLEER. V lost 1 base, J lost 4 bases, and 10 bases lay in between. The CDR3 sequence: CASSQARGATGELFF. For the CDR3, the DNA is TGCGCCAGCAGCCAAGCGAGAGGTGCCACCGGGGAGCTGTTTTTT.

In this sample, this clone turned up once. The CDR3 DNA sequence: TGCGCCAGCAGCTCCGGGACTAGCGGGAGGTATGAGCAGTTCTTC. Encoded protein: CASSSGTSGRYEQFF. The rearrangement joins TRBV5-1 to TRBJ2-1; 15 nucleotides align to TRBD2. V was pared by 3 bases and J by 8 bases, with 3 bases of the junction left unmatched. CDR1 is SGHRS and CDR2 is YFSETQ in the germline V gene. The CDR3 runs to 15 residues.

V usage is TRBV28 and J usage is TRBJ2-3; 7 bases agree with TRBD2. Losses at the gene ends were 5 bases for V and 0 bases for J; bases not matched to a gene: 8. The CDR3 loop spans 16 amino acids. Germline CDR1 MDHEN, CDR2 SYDVKM. The CDR3 sequence is CASSPTSSGSTDTQYF. The CDR3 nucleotides read TGTGCCAGCAGTCCAACTTCTAGCGGAAGCACAGATACGCAGTATTTT. Looking up the rest from reference TRBV28 and TRBJ2-3 gives the full variable domain: DVKVTQSSRYLVKRTGEKVFLECVQDMDHENMFWYRQDPGLGLRLIYFSYDVKMKEKGDIPEGYSVSREKKERFSLILESASTNQTSMYLCASSPTSSGSTDTQYFGPGTRLTVL.

Of note for this clone: Sequence at one end of the junction differs from germline and may be a read error. The chain is built from TRBV2 and TRBJ1-2; the D is unclear. CDR3 length: 10 residues. Looked up from germline, CDR1 is SNHLY and CDR2 is FYNNEI. The CDR3, as DNA: TGTGCCAGCAGTTCCCTAGAGCGGGACTTC. It is translated as CASSSLERDF. Supplemented by reference TRBV2 and TRBJ1-2, the full variable domain reads EPEVTQTPSHQVTQMGQEVILRCVPISNHLYFYWYRQILGQKVEFLVSFYNNEISEKSEIFDDQFSVERPDGSNFTLKIRSTKLEDSAMYFCASSSLERDFGSGTRLTVV.

Note on this clone: Other DNA sequences in the sample encode the same CDR3. The J gene is TRBJ2-5, the V gene TRBV10-3, with D unresolved. Germline CDR1 reads ENHRY; CDR2 reads SYGVKD. This CDR3 comprises 14 residues. V was clipped by 2 bases and J by 5 bases, with 12 bases between them. The CDR3 region has the DNA TGTGCCATCAGTGAGGGCACCTCTGGGGAGACCCAGTACTTC. Protein product: CAISEGTSGETQYF.

The rearrangement joins TRBV5-1 to TRBJ2-2; no clear D. Per the germline V gene, CDR1 is SGHRS and CDR2 is YFSETQ. This CDR3 spans 15 amino acids. V dropped 2 bases and J dropped 0 bases, with 8 bases sitting between them. CDR3 DNA: TGCGCCAGCAGCTTCGGCGAAGCGAACACCGGGGAGCTGTTTTTT. Its protein is CASSFGEANTGELFF.

V and J are TRBV11-2 and TRBJ2-7, with 8 nucleotides matching TRBD1. Germline-derived CDR1 and CDR2 are SGHAT and FQNNGV. The CDR3 consists of 15 residues. Trimming took 5 bases from V and 3 from J; bases not matched to a gene: 9. CDR3 sequence (DNA): TGTGCCAGCAGCATGCGGACAGGGATGGACTACGAGCAGTACTTC. It yields the protein CASSMRTGMDYEQYF.

The chain employs TRBV4-3 and TRBJ1-2; D is ambiguous. Trimming removed 0 bases at V and 8 bases at J, with 13 bases between. The CDR3 has 14 residues. The germline V gene has CDR1 LGHNA and CDR2 YSLEER. As DNA, the CDR3 is TGCGCCAGCAGCCAAGAAGTGATTCGGACCGGCTACACCTTC. Translating it yields CASSQEVIRTGYTF.

In DNA, the CDR3 is TGTGCCAGCAGCGAGTTGGGAGCAGGGTCGACGGAGACCCAGTACTTC. Protein sequence: CASSELGAGSTETQYF. The genes are TRBV5-8 and TRBJ2-5; D is perhaps TRBD1 or TRBD2 (5 bases each). The CDR3 length is 16 residues. Trimming took off 4 bases at V and 5 bases at J, with 21 bases between the two ends. Looked up from germline, CDR1 is SGHTS and CDR2 is YDEGEE.

This CDR3 reads CASSLQGVAYTEAFF. CDR3 sequence (DNA): TGTGCCAGCAGCTTACAGGGGGTTGCGTACACTGAAGCTTTCTTT. V and J are TRBV5-6 and TRBJ1-1; TRBD1 matches at 8 bases. The CDR3 is made up of 15 amino acids. V shed 2 bases, J shed 3 bases, and the junction held 6 bases outside the gene matches. Per germline, CDR1 SGHDT and CDR2 YYEEEE.

This chain links TRBV19 with TRBJ1-1; possible D gene TRBD1, 5 bases. This CDR3 comprises 14 residues. Between the trimmed V and J ends, which lost 5 bases and 0 bases, there was a span of 10 bases. Germline-derived CDR1 and CDR2 are LNHDA and SQIVND (reference sequence). The CDR3 is CASSYDSMNTEAFF. Written as DNA, the CDR3 is TGTGCCAGTAGTTATGACAGCATGAACACTGAAGCTTTCTTT.